This TCR beta chain was sequenced for a study of T cell repertoires in cytomegalovirus infection. Overall study findings and caveats: HLA-C-restricted CMV-specific TCR beta clonotypes were dominant in the ex vivo response.

Using its own MiXCR run on the reads, TCRdb lists one record per CDR3 protein. This table has some 270,000 distinct CDR3 sequences, 22% appearing once. For this clonotype: Its target is unknown.

This CDR3 has 16 residues. V trimming: 0 bases; J trimming: 7 bases; junction bases outside the gene matches: 11. In germline, CDR1 is DFQATT, CDR2 SNEGSKA (reference sequence). The TCR originated in a human donor in good health (CMV status not recorded). Some clones in this sample may be carry-over from other donors' samples. The J gene is TRBJ2-1, the V gene TRBV20-1, with 8 bases identical to TRBD2. This specimen was cultured PBMCs, taken from culture after CMV antigen stimulation. The CDR3 sequence is CSAREPQGTRGNEQFF. CDR3 sequence (DNA): TGCAGTGCTAGAGAACCCCAGGGGACTAGGGGTAATGAGCAGTTCTTC.